The T cell receptor (beta chain) described here comes from a study of T cell repertoires in cytomegalovirus infection. Study at large: Public TCR beta signature analysis indicated the presence of both CMV infection and matching HLA type. Whole-study findings and limits: Based on cumulative public TCR beta family frequency, carriers of CMV plus the relevant HLA were identified.

TCRdb re-analysed the reads in MiXCR, keeping a single row per CDR3 protein. The profile shows more than 95,000 distinct CDR3 sequences, about 32% of them singletons. Worth noting for this clonotype: The antigen is not known. A much larger clonotype is one base distant, so this may be a read error.

The CDR3 length is 16 residues. The germline V gene encodes CDR1 LGHNA and CDR2 YSLEER. Sequenced here: CD8+ T cells from cultured PBMCs, sampled from culture after CMV antigen stimulation. The V and J genes are TRBV4-3 and TRBJ1-3; 7 nucleotides align to TRBD1. The TCR sequence derives from a human donor in good health (CMV status not recorded). Some clones in this sample may be carry-over from other donors' samples. CDR3: CVSSHWPTGSGNTIYF. The CDR3 region has the DNA TGCGTCAGCAGCCATTGGCCGACAGGGTCTGGAAACACCATATATTTT.